This T cell receptor (beta chain) was retrieved from a study of T cell clonality in common variable immunodeficiency. CVID and control samples used equivalent genomic DNA input. Here immunoSEQ multiplex PCR was the method, and the copy in TCRdb shows in-frame clones only, minus some. The counts give fewer than 30,000 clones, none of them seen only once; 3.5% to 4.5% is held by the top ten. This clone was detected ten times or more. The antigen is unknown. One end of the junction does not line up with germline, which may come from a read error. Aged about 8 to 64 years, CVID subjects averaged roughly 39 years old. Patients and controls were mostly of Caucasian heritage. Blood came from CVID subjects not ill and not taking immunomodulatory or immunosuppressive medication. Whole-study findings and limits: Common variable immunodeficiency TCR beta sequences reportedly had fewer deletions and N-nucleotide insertions.

The sample comprised peripheral blood mononuclear cells. The sequence was collected from a human donor with common variable immunodeficiency.

CDR3 region: CTSSTGGNEQYF. Partial CDR3 DNA: TGCACCAGCTCCACAGGGGGGAACGAG. The chain links TRBV4-1 to TRBJ2-7; 8 nucleotides agree with TRBD1. Read data end 3 residues before the CDR3 end; the end is taken from the germline J gene. CDR3 length equals 12 residues. The germline V gene has CDR1 MGHRA and CDR2 YSYEKL.